A selection of T cell receptor beta chains follows, all from one sample in a study of cytomegalovirus exposure and HLA in healthy donors. Clones were read by immunoSEQ multiplex PCR, and TCRdb kept only the in-frame ones, dropping some. The repertoire holds some 190,000 clones, roughly 86% seen once, with about 1.5% in the top ten. The sample consisted of PBMCs. Source of these receptors: a woman under 30 in good health and CMV-seronegative. CDR3s include the opening cysteine and the closing phenylalanine or tryptophan. D genes are given only for firm matches. For some rows the clone size is stated as once, few or many, or as a class when expanded; others skip it.

J gene | V gene | clone size | D gene | CDR3 protein | CDR3 DNA
TRBJ2-1 | TRBV7-9 | NA | TRBD2 | CASSSSSGRAVGSYNEQFF | TGTGCCAGCAGCTCCTCTAGCGGGAGGGCCGTCGGCTCCTACAATGAGCAGTTCTTC
TRBJ2-7 | TRBV27 | NA | NA | CASSLNVQAGYEQYF | TGTGCCAGCAGTTTGAATGTGCAGGCAGGCTACGAGCAGTACTTC
TRBJ2-1 | TRBV11-2 | NA | NA | CASSPRTTQAYNEQFF | TGTGCCAGCAGCCCCAGGACTACCCAAGCCTACAATGAGCAGTTCTTC
TRBJ2-2 | TRBV2 | NA | TRBD2 | CASTARQAGARDTGELFF | TGTGCCAGCACCGCCCGACAAGCGGGAGCAAGGGACACCGGGGAGCTGTTTTTT
TRBJ1-1 | TRBV18 | NA | NA | CASSPGPSKAEAFF | TGTGCCAGCTCACCGGGGCCCTCGAAGGCTGAAGCTTTCTTT
TRBJ1-3 | TRBV10-3 | NA | NA | CAIKPSGGNTIYF | TGTGCCATCAAACCTTCGGGGGGAAACACCATATATTTT
TRBJ2-1 | TRBV19 | NA | TRBD1 | CASSTLGTGNRRNEQFF | TGTGCCAGTAGTACCCTAGGGACAGGGAACCGCAGGAATGAGCAGTTCTTC
TRBJ2-6 | TRBV7-2 | NA | TRBD2 | CASSLATSGLSGANVLTF | TGTGCCAGCAGCTTAGCGACTAGCGGGCTCTCTGGGGCCAACGTCCTGACTTTC
TRBJ2-1 | TRBV27 | NA | NA | CASLPNRPDSSYNEQFF | TGTGCCAGCCTTCCTAACCGGCCGGACAGTTCCTACAATGAGCAGTTCTTC
TRBJ2-7 | TRBV5-4 | NA | NA | CASSFVSSYEQYF | TGTGCCAGCAGCTTTGTCTCCTCCTACGAGCAGTACTTC
TRBJ1-1 | TRBV27 | once | NA | CASSLSFLRAGLNTEAFF | TGTGCCAGCAGTTTATCCTTTTTGAGGGCGGGATTGAACACTGAAGCTTTCTTT
TRBJ1-3 | TRBV6-5 | once | NA | CASSYSIGDLNTIYF | TGTGCCAGCAGTTACTCGATAGGGGACTTAAACACCATATATTTT
TRBJ1-6 | TRBV19 | few | NA | CASSIGSQVSVRPLHF | TGTGCCAGTAGTATAGGATCACAGGTCTCTGTCAGACCCCTCCACTTT
TRBJ2-4 | TRBV27 | NA | TRBD1 | CASSWDRDSVDRNIQYF | TGTGCCAGCAGCTGGGACCGGGACAGCGTCGACCGGAACATTCAGTACTTC
TRBJ1-3 | TRBV5-1 | NA | TRBD1 | CASSSGDRIGNTIYF | TGCGCCAGCAGCTCGGGGGACAGGATTGGAAACACCATATATTTT
TRBJ2-7 | TRBV27 | NA | NA | CASSLRTPYTGKDEQYF | TGTGCCAGCAGTTTACGGACCCCCTACACAGGGAAGGACGAGCAGTACTTC
TRBJ1-1 | TRBV5-1 | NA | TRBD1 | CASSLRRTGRNEAFF | TGCGCCAGCAGCTTGCGTAGGACAGGGAGAAATGAAGCTTTCTTT
TRBJ2-1 | TRBV15 | NA | TRBD2 | CATSSYSGSSNEQFF | TGTGCCACCAGCAGTTATAGCGGGTCTAGCAATGAGCAGTTCTTC
TRBJ1-4 | TRBV5-4 | NA | NA | CASSLEGETNEKLFF | TGTGCCAGCAGCTTGGAGGGAGAGACTAATGAAAAACTGTTTTTT
TRBJ1-1 | TRBV18 | few | TRBD1 | CASSPGTGGTEAFF | TGTGCCAGCTCACCGGGGACAGGGGGTACTGAAGCTTTCTTT
TRBJ2-1 | TRBV6-5 | NA | NA | CASSQGTYNEQFF | TGTGCCAGTTCTCAGGGTACCTACAATGAGCAGTTCTTC
TRBJ1-1 | TRBV5-1 | once | TRBD1 | CASSSLDRVTEAFF | TGCGCCAGCAGCTCCTTAGACAGGGTCACTGAAGCTTTCTTT
TRBJ1-2 | TRBV10-3 | NA | TRBD1 | CAISESHRGDYGYTF | TGTGCCATCAGTGAGTCGCACAGGGGCGACTATGGCTACACCTTC
TRBJ1-6 | TRBV7-9 | few | NA | CASSSGAKNSPLHF | TGTGCCAGCAGCTCAGGGGCCAAAAATTCACCCCTCCACTTT
TRBJ2-7 | TRBV7-9 | NA | TRBD1 | CASTKDREKYF | TGTGCCAGCACGAAGGACAGGGAGAAGTACTTC
TRBJ2-1 | TRBV11-1 | NA | NA | CASSLVSWAHNEQFF | TGTGCCAGCAGCTTGGTTTCGTGGGCTCACAATGAGCAGTTCTTC
TRBJ1-1 | TRBV30 | NA | TRBD1 | CAWSNPGTVNTEAFF | TGTGCCTGGAGTAACCCCGGGACAGTGAACACTGAAGCTTTCTTT
TRBJ1-2 | TRBV4-1 | NA | TRBD1 | CASSHPPRGDYGYTF | TGCGCCAGCAGCCACCCCCCCAGGGGGGACTATGGCTACACCTTC
TRBJ1-1 | TRBV25-1 | NA | NA | CASKEMAGEAFF | TGTGCCAGCAAAGAGATGGCAGGTGAAGCTTTCTTT
TRBJ2-7 | TRBV29-1 | NA | TRBD1 | CSGSGTGAFGEQYF | TGCAGTGGTTCAGGGACAGGGGCCTTTGGGGAGCAGTACTTC
TRBJ1-5 | TRBV2 | NA | TRBD1 | CASSGDRGNQPQHF | TGTGCCAGCAGTGGGGACAGGGGCAATCAGCCCCAGCATTTT
TRBJ1-2 | TRBV27 | few | NA | CASSPSGRDGYTF | TGTGCCAGCAGTCCGTCGGGCAGGGATGGCTACACCTTC
TRBJ1-4 | TRBV6-5 | NA | NA | CASSYSVRNRVEKLFF | TGTGCCAGCAGTTACTCGGTACGGAACAGGGTCGAAAAACTGTTTTTT
TRBJ2-7 | TRBV7-6 | NA | NA | CASSLASGAEQYF | TGTGCCAGCAGCTTAGCCTCAGGGGCCGAGCAGTACTTC
TRBJ1-2 | TRBV2 | many | NA | CASSPDQRYGYTF | TGTGCCAGCAGCCCCGATCAGCGCTATGGCTACACCTTC
TRBJ1-1 | TRBV6-5 | NA | NA | CASSYSYEGGTEAFF | TGTGCCAGCAGTTACTCGTATGAAGGGGGCACTGAAGCTTTCTTT
TRBJ1-1 | TRBV6-5 | NA | TRBD1 | CASSYSGTGNTEAFF | TGTGCCAGCAGTTACTCAGGGACAGGGAACACTGAAGCTTTCTTT
TRBJ2-1 | TRBV7-8 | few | NA | CASSLGQGYHINEQFF | TGTGCCAGCAGCTTAGGGCAGGGGTACCACATCAATGAGCAGTTCTTC
TRBJ2-7 | TRBV6-5 | NA | TRBD1 | CASSRTGSSSYEQYF | TGTGCCAGCAGTCGGACAGGGTCATCCTCCTACGAGCAGTACTTC
TRBJ2-3 | TRBV12-5 | NA | NA | CASGSSRAGIGTDTQYF | TGTGCTAGTGGCTCCTCCCGCGCCGGGATAGGCACAGATACGCAGTATTTT
TRBJ1-2 | TRBV2 | NA | TRBD1 | CASVLDRNYGYTF | TGTGCCAGCGTTTTGGACAGGAATTATGGCTACACCTTC
TRBJ2-7 | TRBV19 | NA | NA | CASSPPGGLYEQYF | TGTGCCAGTAGTCCCCCAGGTGGACTTTACGAGCAGTACTTC
TRBJ2-7 | TRBV27 | NA | TRBD2 | CASRTTSGIREQYF | TGTGCCAGCAGGACCACTAGCGGGATTCGCGAGCAGTACTTC
TRBJ2-7 | TRBV6-6 | NA | NA | CASSVGLIYEQYF | TGTGCCTCGTCCGTGGGCCTGATCTACGAGCAGTACTTC
TRBJ1-1 | TRBV9 | NA | NA | CASSVLDTNTEAFF | TGTGCCAGCAGCGTATTGGACACCAACACTGAAGCTTTCTTT
TRBJ2-2 | TRBV15 | NA | NA | CATSRDSVANTGELFF | TGTGCCACCAGCAGAGATTCGGTTGCGAACACCGGGGAGCTGTTTTTT
TRBJ1-2 | TRBV7-9 | few | NA | CASSLVSPTLRGYTF | TGTGCCAGCAGCTTAGTCAGCCCCACTCTGAGGGGCTACACCTTC